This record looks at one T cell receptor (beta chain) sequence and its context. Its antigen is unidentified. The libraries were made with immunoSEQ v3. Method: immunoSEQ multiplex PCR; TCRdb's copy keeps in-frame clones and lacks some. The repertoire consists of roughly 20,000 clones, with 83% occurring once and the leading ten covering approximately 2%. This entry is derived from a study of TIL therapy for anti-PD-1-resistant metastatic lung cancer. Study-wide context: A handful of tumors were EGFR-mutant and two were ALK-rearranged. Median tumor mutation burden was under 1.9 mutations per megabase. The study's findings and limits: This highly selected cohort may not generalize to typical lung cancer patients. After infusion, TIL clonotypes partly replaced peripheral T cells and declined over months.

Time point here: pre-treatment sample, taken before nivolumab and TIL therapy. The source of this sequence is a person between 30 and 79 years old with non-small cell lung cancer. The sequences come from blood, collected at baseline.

The CDR3 nucleotides read TGTGCCAGCAGCCCCGCTTCCAGCTCCTACAATGAGCAGTTCTTC. The encoded protein is CASSPASSSYNEQFF. This chain links TRBV7-3 with TRBJ2-1; D gene uncertain. Germline CDR1 and CDR2: SGHTA and FQGTGA. The CDR3 spans 15 residues. The ends were cut back, 5 bases at V and 0 bases at J, with 11 bases in the middle.